The 14 T cell receptor beta chains below were found in one sample sequenced in a study of blood T cells in healthy people across ages. Alongside a J-beta primer mix, a sample-barcoded 5' primer served in a second PCR lasting about 7 to 12 cycles. TCRdb independently ran MiXCR on the 5' RACE reads; one entry per CDR3 protein. The sample has approximately 850,000 distinct CDR3 sequences; about 62% are singletons. Sequencing was performed on blood. These receptors were obtained from a man under 40 in good health.

The CDR3 protein is CSHDSGTDTQYF. The CDR3 bases are TGCAGTCACGACTCAGGCACAGATACGCAGTATTTT. The V call is TRBV20-1, the J call TRBJ2-3, with no clear D. The V end lost 8 bases, the J end lost 1 base, and 10 bases lay between the germline ends. Germline V lookup: CDR1 DFQATT, CDR2 SNEGSKA (reference sequence). This CDR3 comprises 12 residues.

This clonotype was counted between two and nine times. This chain links TRBV6-1 with TRBJ2-3; D is ambiguous. The germline V gene has CDR1 MNHNS and CDR2 SASEGT. The V end was cut by 6 bases, the J end by 2 bases, with 9 bases between. This CDR3 region has 13 residues. This chain's CDR3 is CASRDGPTDTQYF. DNA for the CDR3: TGTGCCAGCAGGGACGGACCCACAGATACGCAGTATTTT.

The rearrangement links TRBV18 to TRBJ2-1; D tentatively reads TRBD1 or TRBD2 (6 bases each). V shed 1 base and J shed 10 bases, with 32 bases lying between them. This CDR3 comprises 20 residues. In germline, CDR1 is KGHSH, CDR2 LQKENI. The CDR3 DNA reads TGTGCCAGCTCACCACTCCCAGCAGGGGAGTATTCCGGGACTGGGGCCGAGCAGTTCTTC. This gives the protein CASSPLPAGEYSGTGAEQFF.

This clonotype has just one count. The V call is TRBV27, the J call TRBJ1-2, with TRBD1 matching 9 bases. V gave up 6 bases and J gave up 7 bases; unmatched junction bases: 9. This CDR3 has 14 residues. Germline values: CDR1 MNHEY, CDR2 SMNVEV (reference sequence). DNA for the CDR3: TGTGCCAGCAGGAAATCCGGGACAGGGCCTGGCTACACCTTC. Its protein is CASRKSGTGPGYTF.

This chain connects TRBV10-3 to TRBJ2-1; D gene unclear. This CDR3 has 11 residues. Germline CDR1 reads ENHRY; CDR2 reads SYGVKD. Trimming cost V 11 bases and J 6 bases, with 11 bases left between them. CDR3 nucleotide sequence: TGTGCCGCTAAAAACTTCAATGAGCAGTTCTTC. Its translation: CAAKNFNEQFF.

Turning to this clonotype: At one of its ends the junction is not consistent with the germline gene, which may arise from a read error. CDR3 sequence (DNA): TGCAGTGTTGATCAGGGGACAGATACGCAGTATTTT. Encoded protein: CSVDQGTDTQYF. The chain combines TRBV29-1 with TRBJ2-3; D is possibly TRBD1 (6 bases). This CDR3 has 12 residues. Germline V gives CDR1 SQVTM, CDR2 ANQGSEA.

The gene calls are TRBV27 and TRBJ2-7; TRBD2 is a possible D gene (6 bases). This CDR3 has 15 residues. Germline assignment: CDR1 MNHEY and CDR2 SMNVEV (reference sequence). V gave up 3 bases and J gave up 3 bases, with 15 bases separating them. CDR3 sequence: CASSLVGRSYYEQYF. Written as DNA, the CDR3 is TGTGCCAGCAGTTTGGTAGGGAGGTCTTACTACGAGCAGTACTTC.

V gene TRBV29-1 combines with J gene TRBJ1-2; D not certain. The CDR3 spans 13 residues. Germline V lookup: CDR1 SQVTM, CDR2 ANQGSEA. The V gene lost 0 bases and the J gene lost 6 bases, with 11 bases spanning the gap. The CDR3 region is CSVEDRGPDGYTF. In nucleotides, the CDR3 is TGCAGCGTTGAAGATCGAGGGCCCGATGGCTACACCTTC.

This clonotype was found a few times. This chain uses TRBV5-1 with TRBJ2-5; D unclear. The V end lost 4 bases, the J end lost 2 bases, and 9 bases lay between the germline ends. The V gene's germline CDR1 is SGHRS and CDR2 YFSETQ. The CDR3 is 13 residues long. The CDR3, as DNA: TGCGCCAGCAGCCCTATATTTCAAGAGACCCAGTACTTC. This sequence encodes CASSPIFQETQYF.

J is TRBJ1-2 and V is TRBV7-9, with TRBD1 as a possible D gene (5 bases). The CDR3 has 17 amino acids. Germline-derived CDR1 and CDR2 are SEHNR and FQNEAQ (reference sequence). Trimming cost V 2 bases and J 2 bases, with 18 bases left between them. The CDR3 loop is CASSLRQGGLGNYGYTF. In DNA, the CDR3 is TGTGCCAGCAGCTTAAGGCAGGGAGGATTGGGGAACTATGGCTACACCTTC.

The rearrangement uses TRBV14 and TRBJ2-4; D is ambiguous. The tail of the sequence fits TRBJ2-5 better, so the J call may be wrong. The CDR3 sequence is 13 residues long. From germline, CDR1 is SGHDN and CDR2 FVKESK. The CDR3 nucleotides are TGTGCCAGCAGCCACGGCCCTAGGGAGACCCAGTACTTC. Protein: CASSHGPRETQYF.

This clonotype has more than one count but fewer than ten. The chain carries TRBV7-9 and TRBJ1-1, with 9 bases matching TRBD1. With V trimmed by 5 bases and J by 11 bases, 6 bases remained unmatched. CDR3 length: 12 residues. CDR1 and CDR2 (germline): SEHNR, FQNEAQ (reference sequence). CDR3 loop: CASSGTGTGAFF. Here the CDR3 DNA reads TGTGCCAGCAGCGGGACCGGGACAGGGGCTTTCTTT. Combining the CDR3 with reference TRBV7-9 and TRBJ1-1 gives the whole variable domain DTGVSQNPRHKITKRGQNVTFRCDPISEHNRLYWYRQTLGQGPEFLTYFQNEAQLEKSRLLSDRFSAERPKGSFSTLEIQRTEQGDSAMYLCASSGTGTGAFFGQGTRLTVV.

The chain recombines TRBV5-1 with TRBJ2-1; D is unresolved. Germline V gives CDR1 SGHRS, CDR2 YFSETQ. V was cut by 5 bases and J by 0 bases, with 9 bases left in between. CDR3 length equals 14 residues. The CDR3 DNA follows: TGCGCCAGCAGTCGGATTAGCTCCTACAATGAGCAGTTCTTC. Translated: CASSRISSYNEQFF.

This clonotype was seen more than once but under ten times. The gene calls are TRBV20-1 and TRBJ2-7, with D perhaps matching TRBD1 (6 bases). The germline V and J ends were trimmed by 5 bases and 2 bases, with 13 bases remaining between them. CDR1 and CDR2 (germline): DFQATT, SNEGSKA (reference sequence). The CDR3 spans 13 residues. This chain's CDR3 is CSAGTPSAYEQYF. The CDR3 DNA is TGCAGTGCTGGGACACCTTCAGCCTACGAGCAGTACTTC.